These 27 T cell receptor beta chains were sequenced from one sample in a study of blood T cell repertoires in COVID-19. Measured with immunoSEQ multiplex PCR; TCRdb has only the in-frame clones, and not every one. Here the sample spans 100,000 to 150,000 clones, roughly 92% being singletons. Sequenced: peripheral blood. Receptor source: a man aged 50-60 years with COVID-19, enrolled during active disease.

The chain joins TRBV5-1 to TRBJ2-5, with D possibly TRBD1 on 6 matching bases. This CDR3 is built from 13 residues. CDR1 is SGHRS and CDR2 is YFSETQ in the germline V gene. Trimming left V 2 bases short and J 3 bases short, with 8 bases between. The CDR3 sequence: CASSFGTKETQYF. The CDR3 bases are TGCGCCAGCAGCTTCGGGACAAAAGAGACCCAGTACTTC.

This clone has more than one count but fewer than ten. The chain uses TRBV6-2 or TRBV6-3 and TRBJ2-2; D perhaps matches TRBD1 (6 bases). Germline V gene lookup returns CDR1 MNHEY and CDR2 SVGEGT. This CDR3 region has 15 residues. V dropped 5 bases and J dropped 4 bases, with 14 bases sitting between them. In DNA form, the CDR3 reads TGTGCCAGCAGTATCCCGCAGGGGTTCACCGGGGAGCTGTTTTTT. Its protein is CASSIPQGFTGELFF.

The genes are TRBV27 and TRBJ2-7, with D possibly matching TRBD2 (6 bases). The CDR3 totals 14 residues. The germline V and J ends were trimmed by 5 bases and 4 bases, with 15 bases remaining between them. The germline V gene encodes CDR1 MNHEY and CDR2 SMNVEV (reference sequence). The CDR3 region has the DNA TGTGCCAGCAGTCCCCAGGGAGGCGGGTACGAGCAGTACTTC. This encodes CASSPQGGGYEQYF.

This rearrangement joins TRBV7-2 to TRBJ2-7; TRBD2 matches 13 bases. There are 17 residues in the CDR3. The germline V gene has CDR1 SGHTA and CDR2 FQGNSA. J was trimmed by 5 bases and V by 5 bases; bases with no gene match: 12. Here the CDR3 reads CASSLVGTSGTFDEQYF. In DNA form, the CDR3 reads TGTGCCAGCAGCCTAGTCGGGACTAGCGGGACCTTCGACGAGCAGTACTTC.

In its sample, this clone was seen once. The genes are TRBV13 and TRBJ1-1; the match to TRBD1 covers 8 bases. CDR1 is PRHDT and CDR2 is FYEKMQ in the germline V gene (reference sequence). The trim removed 5 bases at V and 5 bases at J, leaving 4 bases unmatched. The CDR3 length is 13 residues. CDR3 protein: CASSLRGPTEAFF. CDR3 sequence (DNA): TGTGCCAGCAGCCTCAGGGGGCCGACTGAAGCTTTCTTT. Combining the CDR3 with reference TRBV13 and TRBJ1-1 gives the whole variable domain AAGVIQSPRHLIKEKRETATLKCYPIPRHDTVYWYQQGPGQDPQFLISFYEKMQSDKGSIPDRFSAQQFSDYHSELNMSSLELGDSALYFCASSLRGPTEAFFGQGTRLTVV.

The V and J genes are TRBV29-1 and TRBJ2-1; D unclear. CDR3 length: 13 amino acids. The V gene lost 6 bases and the J gene lost 6 bases, with 15 bases spanning the gap. CDR1 is SQVTM and CDR2 is ANQGSEA in the germline V gene. The CDR3: CSVGTIAGNEQFF. The CDR3 region has the DNA TGCAGCGTCGGAACTATAGCTGGCAATGAGCAGTTCTTC.

This chain links TRBV11-2 with TRBJ2-5; D is perhaps TRBD2 (6 bases). In germline, CDR1 is SGHAT, CDR2 FQNNGV. The CDR3 runs 14 residues. With 4 bases removed from V and 0 bases from J, the gap between germline ends came to 9 bases. The CDR3 bases are TGTGCCAGCAGCTACCGGACTAACCAAGAGACCCAGTACTTC. As protein: CASSYRTNQETQYF.

The V and J genes are TRBV30 and TRBJ2-5; 10 nucleotides align to TRBD1. Germline V gene lookup returns CDR1 GTSNPN and CDR2 SVGIG (reference sequence). The junction had 4 bases not matched to a gene; V was cut back by 5 bases and J by 4 bases. The CDR3 sequence is 13 residues long. The CDR3 DNA is TGTGCCTGGGACAGGGGGCGAAGAGAGACCCAGTACTTC. Residues: CAWDRGRRETQYF.

The chain employs TRBV7-2 and TRBJ1-2; 10 nucleotides align to TRBD1. The V and J ends lost 5 bases and 4 bases, in that order; junction bases with no gene match: 7. The germline CDR1 and CDR2 sequences are SGHTA and FQGNSA. The CDR3 is 15 residues long. In DNA form, the CDR3 reads TGTGCCAGCAGCCACTCCGGGACAGGGGCCTATGGCTACACCTTC. Translation: CASSHSGTGAYGYTF.

The J gene is TRBJ2-1, the V gene TRBV5-4; 8 bases agree with TRBD1. This CDR3 has 17 residues. Germline lookup yields CDR1 SGHNT and CDR2 YYREEE (reference sequence). V shed 3 bases and J 2 bases; nucleotides not matched to a gene: 10. The CDR3 bases are TGTGCCAGCAGCTCCGGGAAGTCAGGGGGCGCCTACAATGAGCAGTTCTTC. Translating it yields CASSSGKSGGAYNEQFF.

For the CDR3, the DNA is TGTGCCAGCAGCTTAGGAGGGAACACTGAAGCTTTCTTT. Residues: CASSLGGNTEAFF. The chain couples TRBV11-2 to TRBJ1-1; no firm D call. CDR3 length equals 13 residues. V gave up 1 base and J gave up 1 base, with 4 bases separating them. The germline gives CDR1 SGHAT, CDR2 FQNNGV.

This chain links TRBV21-1 with TRBJ2-7; the DNA was not compared with TRBD2, the D call given in the table. TRBV21-1 is flagged as a pseudogene. The CDR3 extends over 16 amino acids. The CDR3 reads CASSKKGGGSGYEQYV. CDR3 nucleotide sequence: TGTGCCAGCAGCAAAAAAGGGGGGGGCAGCGGCTACGAGCAGTACGTC.

The chain employs TRBV24-1 and TRBJ1-2, with 8 positions matching TRBD1. Germline CDR1 and CDR2: KGHDR and SFDVKD. This CDR3 spans 17 amino acids. J lost 4 bases, V lost 2 bases, and 11 bases had no gene match. CDR3 loop: CATSDSDRATATYGYTF. The CDR3 region has the DNA TGTGCCACCAGTGATTCGGACAGGGCGACGGCTACCTATGGCTACACCTTC.

This sequence joins TRBV4-3 and TRBJ2-3; 10 nucleotides align to TRBD1. This CDR3 is built from 16 residues. Losses at the gene ends were 3 bases for V and 4 bases for J; bases not matched to a gene: 7. CDR1 and CDR2 (germline): LGHNA, YSLEER. The CDR3 reads CASSQEGQGRADTQYF. The CDR3 nucleotides are TGCGCCAGCAGCCAGGAGGGACAGGGGAGGGCAGATACGCAGTATTTT.

The CDR3 is CASRTGGGEAFF. For the CDR3, the DNA is TGTGCCAGCAGGACAGGCGGGGGTGAAGCTTTCTTT. The genes are TRBV7-2 and TRBJ1-1, with a tentative D call TRBD1 (6 bases). CDR1 and CDR2 from the germline V gene are SGHTA and FQGNSA. Trimming removed 6 bases at V and 7 bases at J, with 12 bases between. The CDR3 extends over 12 amino acids.

This clone was picked up one time. The J gene is TRBJ2-5, the V gene TRBV5-1; the D is unclear. Germline values: CDR1 SGHRS, CDR2 YFSETQ. Trimming cost V 0 bases and J 1 base, with 4 bases left between them. The CDR3 totals 13 residues. CDR3 bases: TGCGCCAGCAGCTTGGTTCTCCAAGAGACCCAGTACTTC. The encoded protein is CASSLVLQETQYF.

The chain combines TRBV9 with TRBJ2-3; 10 bases align to TRBD2. Trimming took 4 bases from V and 0 from J; bases not matched to a gene: 2. Germline CDR1 SGDLS, CDR2 YYNGEE. This CDR3 has 15 amino acids. DNA for the CDR3: TGTGCCAGCAGCAGACTAGCGGGTAGCACAGATACGCAGTATTTT. It yields the protein CASSRLAGSTDTQYF.

V is TRBV30 and J is TRBJ2-3, with 8 bases lining up with TRBD2. The CDR3 runs to 14 residues. V dropped 3 bases and J dropped 5; count of bases not matched to a gene: 7. CDR1 is GTSNPN, CDR2 SVGIG, per germline (reference sequence). The CDR3 spells CAWSPGLGLDTQYF. In DNA, the CDR3 is TGTGCCTGGAGCCCGGGACTAGGTTTAGATACGCAGTATTTT.

The CDR3 is CASTPNPGGSQHF. CDR3 DNA: TGTGCCAGTACTCCCAACCCGGGGGGGTCCCAGCATTTT. The V call is TRBV19, the J call TRBJ1-5, with a weak D call TRBD1 (5 bases). CDR3 size: 13 residues. Trimming took off 7 bases at V and 11 bases at J, with 18 bases between the two ends. Germline assignment: CDR1 LNHDA and CDR2 SQIVND (reference sequence).

The chain carries TRBV11-2 and TRBJ2-2; tentatively, D is TRBD2 (5 bases). The V end lost 10 bases, the J end lost 4 bases, and 16 bases lay between the germline ends. CDR1 is SGHAT, CDR2 FQNNGV, per germline. The CDR3 length is 14 residues. CDR3 protein: CATQGGAVTGELFF. Here the CDR3 DNA reads TGTGCCACGCAAGGAGGTGCGGTCACCGGGGAGCTGTTTTTT.

V is TRBV5-1 and J is TRBJ2-2; the match to TRBD2 covers 7 bases. The CDR3 has 16 residues. Germline CDR1 SGHRS, CDR2 YFSETQ. Germline trimming cut 1 base from V and 4 bases from J; bases unmatched to any gene: 7. CDR3 loop: CASSLSGGGSTGELFF. Here the CDR3 DNA reads TGCGCCAGCAGCTTGTCGGGCGGCGGGAGCACCGGGGAGCTGTTTTTT.

The CDR3 sequence is CASSKDNEQYV. The CDR3, as DNA: TGTGCCAGCAGCAAAGATAACGAGCAGTACGTC. The gene calls are TRBV21-1 and TRBJ2-7; the table's D gene call, TRBD2, was not cross checked with the DNA. TRBV21-1 is a pseudogene. There are 11 residues in the CDR3.

With regard to this clone: This sample also contains other DNA sequences that code for the same CDR3. The genes are TRBV19 and TRBJ1-3; the D gene is possibly TRBD1 (6 bases). Germline V lookup: CDR1 LNHDA, CDR2 SQIVND (reference sequence). V shed 7 bases and J shed 2 bases, with 9 bases lying between them. The CDR3 runs to 13 residues. The CDR3 protein is CASTQGTGNTIYF. The CDR3 nucleotides are TGTGCCAGTACACAGGGAACTGGAAACACCATATATTTT.

This clone was detected once. The rearrangement uses TRBV18 and TRBJ1-3; 7 bases align to TRBD1. Germline CDR1 KGHSH, CDR2 LQKENI. There are 16 residues in the CDR3. V lost 0 bases to trimming and J lost 3 bases; unmatched junction nucleotides: 5. This CDR3 is CASSPPAPGGGNTIYF. DNA of the CDR3: TGTGCCAGCTCACCACCGGCCCCAGGGGGTGGAAACACCATATATTTT.

The chain uses TRBV5-5 and TRBJ2-7; TRBD1 agrees at 7 bases. This CDR3 has 14 amino acids. The ends lost 4 bases at V and 4 bases at J; junction bases unmatched: 8. Germline V lookup: CDR1 SGHKS, CDR2 YYEKEE (reference sequence). This chain's CDR3 is CASSPGTDRYEQYF. In DNA, the CDR3 is TGTGCCAGCAGCCCCGGGACAGACAGATACGAGCAGTACTTC.

This sequence joins TRBV14 and TRBJ2-1; no clear D gene. Trimming removed 4 bases from V and 4 bases from J, with 11 bases in between. This CDR3 contains 14 residues. Germline V gene data show CDR1 as SGHDN and CDR2 as FVKESK. CDR3 protein: CASSLIAGYNEQFF. The DNA of the CDR3 is TGTGCCAGCAGCCTTATAGCCGGATACAATGAGCAGTTCTTC.

Written as DNA, the CDR3 is TGTGCCAGTAGTATAGTAACAGGAAATACTAATGAAAAACTGTTTTTT. The encoded protein is CASSIVTGNTNEKLFF. This rearrangement joins TRBV19 to TRBJ1-4; perhaps TRBD1 as D (5 bases). Germline assignment: CDR1 LNHDA and CDR2 SQIVND (reference sequence). The germline V and J ends were trimmed by 1 base and 2 bases, with 11 bases remaining between them. The CDR3 totals 16 residues.